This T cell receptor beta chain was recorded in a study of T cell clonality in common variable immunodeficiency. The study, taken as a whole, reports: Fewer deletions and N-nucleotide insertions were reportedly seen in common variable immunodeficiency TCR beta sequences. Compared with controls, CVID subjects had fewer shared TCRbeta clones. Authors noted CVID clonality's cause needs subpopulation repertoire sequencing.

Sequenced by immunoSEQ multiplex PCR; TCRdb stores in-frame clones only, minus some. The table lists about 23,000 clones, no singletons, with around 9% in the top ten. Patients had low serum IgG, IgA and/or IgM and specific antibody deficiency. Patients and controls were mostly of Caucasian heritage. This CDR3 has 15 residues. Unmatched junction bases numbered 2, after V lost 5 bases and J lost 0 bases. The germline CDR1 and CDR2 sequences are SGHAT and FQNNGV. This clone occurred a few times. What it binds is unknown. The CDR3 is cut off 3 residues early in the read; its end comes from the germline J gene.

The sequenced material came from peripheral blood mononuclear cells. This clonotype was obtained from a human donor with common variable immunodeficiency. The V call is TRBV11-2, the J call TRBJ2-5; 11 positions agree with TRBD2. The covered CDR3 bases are TGTGCCAGCAGCCCGGGACTAGCGGACCAAGAGACC. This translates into CASSPGLADQET. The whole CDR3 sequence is CASSPGLADQETQYF. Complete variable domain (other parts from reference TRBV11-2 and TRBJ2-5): EAGVAQSPRYKIIEKRQSVAFWCNPISGHATLYWYQQILGQGPKLLIQFQNNGVVDDSQLPKDRFSAERLKGVDSTLKIQPAKLEDSAVYLCASSPGLADQETQYFGPGTRLLVL.